The source of this T cell receptor beta chain is a study of PD-1 blockade in classical Hodgkin lymphoma. Time point in this sample: cycle 4 day 1 (C4D1), after five to seven weeks of nivolumab. Each of the patients experienced relapse following autologous stem cell transplantation, and their brentuximab vedotin exposure differed. The assay was immunoSEQ multiplex PCR, and TCRdb's table has in-frame clones only and misses some. The sample records more than 6,000 clones, approximately 80% being singletons. Sequencing was performed on peripheral blood mononuclear cells (PBMCs), taken before the fourth cycle of nivolumab. The sequence was obtained from a human donor with classical Hodgkin lymphoma.

This CDR3 reads CASSIVFQETQYF. The CDR3 coding sequence is TGTGCCAGTAGTATTGTCTTTCAAGAGACCCAGTACTTC. The rearrangement uses TRBV19 and TRBJ2-5; no clear D gene. This CDR3 has 13 residues. V was cut by 3 bases and J by 2 bases, with 7 bases left in between. Germline CDR1 and CDR2: LNHDA and SQIVND (reference sequence).